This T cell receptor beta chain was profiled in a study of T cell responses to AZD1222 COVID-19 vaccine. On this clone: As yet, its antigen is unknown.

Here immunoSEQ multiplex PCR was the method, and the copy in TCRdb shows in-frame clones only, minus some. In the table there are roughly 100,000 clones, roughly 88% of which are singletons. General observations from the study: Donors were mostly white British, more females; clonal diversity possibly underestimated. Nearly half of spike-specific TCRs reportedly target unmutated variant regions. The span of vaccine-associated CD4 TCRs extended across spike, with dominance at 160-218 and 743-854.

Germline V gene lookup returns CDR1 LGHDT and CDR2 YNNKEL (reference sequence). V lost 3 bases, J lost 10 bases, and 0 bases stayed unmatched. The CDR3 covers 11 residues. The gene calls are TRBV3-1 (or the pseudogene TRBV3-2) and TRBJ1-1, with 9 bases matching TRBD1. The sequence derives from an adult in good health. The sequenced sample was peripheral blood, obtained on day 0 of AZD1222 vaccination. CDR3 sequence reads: CASSQTGGAFF. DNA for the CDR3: TGTGCCAGCAGCCAGACAGGGGGAGCTTTCTTT.